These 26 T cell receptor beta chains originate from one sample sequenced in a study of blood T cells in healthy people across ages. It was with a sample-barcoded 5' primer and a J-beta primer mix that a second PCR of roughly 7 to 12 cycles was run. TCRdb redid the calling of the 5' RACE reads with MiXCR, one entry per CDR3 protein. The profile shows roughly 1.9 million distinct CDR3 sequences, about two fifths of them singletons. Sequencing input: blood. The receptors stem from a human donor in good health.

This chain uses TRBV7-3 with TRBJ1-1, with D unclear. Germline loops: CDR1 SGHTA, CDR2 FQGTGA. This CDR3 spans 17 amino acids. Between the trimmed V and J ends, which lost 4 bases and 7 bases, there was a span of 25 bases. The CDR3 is CASSSYPGSPGTDEAFF. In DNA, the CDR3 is TGTGCCAGCAGCTCATACCCTGGATCCCCCGGTACCGATGAAGCTTTCTTT.

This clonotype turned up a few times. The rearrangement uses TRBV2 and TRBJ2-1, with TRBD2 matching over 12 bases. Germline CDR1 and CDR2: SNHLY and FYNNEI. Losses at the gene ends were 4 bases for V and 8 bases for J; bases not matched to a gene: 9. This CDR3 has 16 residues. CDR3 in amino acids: CASSAELAGGSDEQFF. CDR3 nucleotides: TGTGCCAGCAGTGCGGAACTAGCGGGGGGAAGCGATGAGCAGTTCTTC.

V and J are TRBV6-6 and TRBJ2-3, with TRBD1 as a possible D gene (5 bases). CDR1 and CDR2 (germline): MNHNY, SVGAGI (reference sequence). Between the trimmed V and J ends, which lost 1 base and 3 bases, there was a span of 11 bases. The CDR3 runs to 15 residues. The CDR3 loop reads CASSYLGQLTDTQYF. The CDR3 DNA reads TGTGCCAGCAGTTACTTGGGGCAGCTTACAGATACGCAGTATTTT.

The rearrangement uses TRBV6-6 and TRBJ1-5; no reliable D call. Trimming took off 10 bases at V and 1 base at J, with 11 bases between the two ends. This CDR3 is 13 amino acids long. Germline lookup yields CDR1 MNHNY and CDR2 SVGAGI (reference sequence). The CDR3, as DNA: TGTGCCACCCATATTCACAGCAATCAGCCCCAGCATTTT. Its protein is CATHIHSNQPQHF.

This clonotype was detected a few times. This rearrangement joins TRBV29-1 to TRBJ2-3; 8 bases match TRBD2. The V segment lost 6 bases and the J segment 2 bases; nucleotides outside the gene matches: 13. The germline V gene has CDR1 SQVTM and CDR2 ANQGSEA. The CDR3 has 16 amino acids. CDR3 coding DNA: TGCAGCGTGGCAAGAGAGCGGGGGAGTTACACAGATACGCAGTATTTT. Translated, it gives CSVARERGSYTDTQYF.

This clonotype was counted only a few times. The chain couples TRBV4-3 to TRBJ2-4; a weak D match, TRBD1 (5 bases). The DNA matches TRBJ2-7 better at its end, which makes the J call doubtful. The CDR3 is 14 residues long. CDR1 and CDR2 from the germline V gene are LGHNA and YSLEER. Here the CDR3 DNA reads TGCGCCAGCAGCCAAGATTCAACAGGTCACGAGCAGTACTTC. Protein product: CASSQDSTGHEQYF.

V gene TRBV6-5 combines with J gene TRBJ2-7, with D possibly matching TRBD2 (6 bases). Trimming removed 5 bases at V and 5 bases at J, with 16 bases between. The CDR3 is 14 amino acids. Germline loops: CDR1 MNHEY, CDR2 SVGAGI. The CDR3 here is CASSHRGGNNEQYF. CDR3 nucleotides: TGTGCCAGCAGTCACCGAGGCGGGAACAACGAGCAGTACTTC.

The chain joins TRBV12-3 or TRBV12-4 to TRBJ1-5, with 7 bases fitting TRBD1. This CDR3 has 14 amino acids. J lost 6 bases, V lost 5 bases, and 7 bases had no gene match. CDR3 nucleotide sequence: TGTGCCAGCAGTCCCGACAGGGATCCTCAGCCCCAGCATTTT. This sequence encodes CASSPDRDPQPQHF.

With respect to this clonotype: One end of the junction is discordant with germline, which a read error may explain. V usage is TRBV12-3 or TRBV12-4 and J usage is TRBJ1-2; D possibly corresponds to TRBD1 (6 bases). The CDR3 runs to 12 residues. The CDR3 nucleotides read TGTGCCAGCGGTTTAGGGGGGAACGGCTACACCTTC. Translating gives CASGLGGNGYTF.

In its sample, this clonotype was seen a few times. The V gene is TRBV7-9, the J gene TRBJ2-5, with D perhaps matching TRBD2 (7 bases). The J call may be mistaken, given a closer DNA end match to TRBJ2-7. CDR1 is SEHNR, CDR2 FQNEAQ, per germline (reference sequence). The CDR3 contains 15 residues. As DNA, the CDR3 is TGTGCCAGCAGCTTATTAGGGGGGGGCGGCTACGAGCAGTACTTC. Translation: CASSLLGGGGYEQYF.

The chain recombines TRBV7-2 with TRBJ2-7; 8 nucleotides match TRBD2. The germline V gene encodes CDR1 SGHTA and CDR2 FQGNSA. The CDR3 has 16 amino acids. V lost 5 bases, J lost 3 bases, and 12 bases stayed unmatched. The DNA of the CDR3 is TGTGCCAGCAGCCCAACCGGAATAGCGGGGTACTACGAGCAGTACTTC. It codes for CASSPTGIAGYYEQYF.

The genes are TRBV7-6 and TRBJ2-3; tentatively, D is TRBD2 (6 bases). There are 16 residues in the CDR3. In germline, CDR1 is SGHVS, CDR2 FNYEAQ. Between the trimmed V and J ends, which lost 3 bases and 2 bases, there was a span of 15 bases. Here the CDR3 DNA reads TGTGCCAGCAGCTTGTTGCAGGCGGGGTCCACAGATACGCAGTATTTT. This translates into CASSLLQAGSTDTQYF.

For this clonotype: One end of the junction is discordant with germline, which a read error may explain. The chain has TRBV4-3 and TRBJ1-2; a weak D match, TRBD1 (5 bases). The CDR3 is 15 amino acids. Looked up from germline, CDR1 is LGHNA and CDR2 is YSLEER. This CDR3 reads CASSQDGDYPYGYIF. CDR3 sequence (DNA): TGCGCCAGTAGCCAAGACGGGGACTACCCTTATGGCTACATCTTC.

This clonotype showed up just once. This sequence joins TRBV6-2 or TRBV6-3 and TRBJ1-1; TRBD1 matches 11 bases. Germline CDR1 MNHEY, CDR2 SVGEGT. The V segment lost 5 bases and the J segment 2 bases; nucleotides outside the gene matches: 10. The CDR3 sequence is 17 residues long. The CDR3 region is CASSDRTGGIGNTEAFF. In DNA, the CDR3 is TGTGCCAGCAGTGACCGGACAGGGGGCATTGGAAACACTGAAGCTTTCTTT.

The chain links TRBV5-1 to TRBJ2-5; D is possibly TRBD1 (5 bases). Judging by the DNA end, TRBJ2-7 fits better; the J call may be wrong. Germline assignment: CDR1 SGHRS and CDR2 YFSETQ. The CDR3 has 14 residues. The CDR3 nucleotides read TGCGCCAGCAGCTTGGTGCTGCAGGGTGGCGAGCAGTACTTC. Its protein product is CASSLVLQGGEQYF.

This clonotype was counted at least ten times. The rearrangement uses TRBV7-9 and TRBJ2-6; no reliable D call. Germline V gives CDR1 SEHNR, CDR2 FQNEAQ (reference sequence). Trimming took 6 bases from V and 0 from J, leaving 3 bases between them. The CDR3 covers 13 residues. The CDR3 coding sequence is TGTGCCAGCAGTTTCTCTGGGGCCAACGTCCTGACTTTC. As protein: CASSFSGANVLTF. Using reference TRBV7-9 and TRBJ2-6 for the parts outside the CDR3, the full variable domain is DTGVSQNPRHKITKRGQNVTFRCDPISEHNRLYWYRQTLGQGPEFLTYFQNEAQLEKSRLLSDRFSAERPKGSFSTLEIQRTEQGDSAMYLCASSFSGANVLTFGAGSRLTVL.

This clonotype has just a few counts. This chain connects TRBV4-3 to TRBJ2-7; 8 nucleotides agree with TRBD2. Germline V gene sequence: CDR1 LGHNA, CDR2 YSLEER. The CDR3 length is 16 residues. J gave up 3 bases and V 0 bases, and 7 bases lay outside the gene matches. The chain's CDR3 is CASSQDYQRGIYEQYF. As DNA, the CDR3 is TGCGCCAGCAGCCAAGATTACCAGCGGGGGATCTACGAGCAGTACTTC.

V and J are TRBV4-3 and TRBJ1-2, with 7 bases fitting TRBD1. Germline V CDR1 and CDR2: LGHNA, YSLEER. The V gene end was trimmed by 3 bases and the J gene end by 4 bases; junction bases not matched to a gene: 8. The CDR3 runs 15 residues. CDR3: CASSHRQGVGYGYTF. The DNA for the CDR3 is TGCGCCAGCAGCCATCGACAGGGAGTAGGCTATGGCTACACCTTC.

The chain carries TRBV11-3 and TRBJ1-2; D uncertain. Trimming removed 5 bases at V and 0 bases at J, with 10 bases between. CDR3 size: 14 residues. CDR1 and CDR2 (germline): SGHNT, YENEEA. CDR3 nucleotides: TGTGCCAGCAGCCAAGCCCGGGCTAACTATGGCTACACCTTC. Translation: CASSQARANYGYTF.

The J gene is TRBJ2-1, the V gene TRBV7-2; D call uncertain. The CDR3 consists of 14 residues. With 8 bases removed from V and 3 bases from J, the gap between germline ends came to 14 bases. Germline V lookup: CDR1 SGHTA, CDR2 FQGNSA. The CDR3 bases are TGTGCCAGCGGGGTGGAAGGCGGCTACAATGAGCAGTTCTTC. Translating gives CASGVEGGYNEQFF.

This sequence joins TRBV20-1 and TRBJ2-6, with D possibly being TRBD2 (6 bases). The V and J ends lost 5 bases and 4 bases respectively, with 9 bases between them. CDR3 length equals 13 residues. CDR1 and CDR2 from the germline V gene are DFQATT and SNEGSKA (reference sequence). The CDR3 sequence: CSAVGGGANVLTF. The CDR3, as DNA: TGCAGTGCTGTGGGGGGAGGGGCCAACGTCCTGACTTTC.

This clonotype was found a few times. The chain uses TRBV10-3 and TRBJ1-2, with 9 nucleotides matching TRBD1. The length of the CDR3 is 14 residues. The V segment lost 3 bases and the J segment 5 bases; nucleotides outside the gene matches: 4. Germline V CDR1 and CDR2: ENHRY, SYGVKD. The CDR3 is CAISEQGARYGYTF. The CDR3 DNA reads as TGTGCCATCAGTGAACAGGGGGCAAGGTATGGCTACACCTTC.

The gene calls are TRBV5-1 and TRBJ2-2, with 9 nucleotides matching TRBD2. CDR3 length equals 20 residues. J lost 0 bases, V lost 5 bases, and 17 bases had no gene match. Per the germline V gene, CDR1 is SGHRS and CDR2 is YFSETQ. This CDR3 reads CASSATVGGGVTTNTGELFF. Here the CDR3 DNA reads TGCGCCAGCAGTGCGACGGTCGGCGGGGGGGTTACAACGAACACCGGGGAGCTGTTTTTT.

The CDR3 reads CASSQAGMGYTF. CDR3 nucleotide sequence: TGTGCCAGCAGCCAAGCGGGTATGGGCTACACCTTC. This sequence joins TRBV14 and TRBJ1-2; D unresolved. Germline values: CDR1 SGHDN, CDR2 FVKESK. The CDR3 is 12 amino acids. V was cut by 1 base and J by 8 bases, with 8 bases left in between.

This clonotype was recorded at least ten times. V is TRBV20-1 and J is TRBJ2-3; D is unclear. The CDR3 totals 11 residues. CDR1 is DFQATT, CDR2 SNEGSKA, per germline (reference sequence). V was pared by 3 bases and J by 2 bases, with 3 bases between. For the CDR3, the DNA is TGCAGTGCTAGCCCCACAGATACGCAGTATTTT. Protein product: CSASPTDTQYF.

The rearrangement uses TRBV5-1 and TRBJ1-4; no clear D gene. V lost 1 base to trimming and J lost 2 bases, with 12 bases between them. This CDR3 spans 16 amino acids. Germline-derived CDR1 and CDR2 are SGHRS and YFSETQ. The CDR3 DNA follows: TGCGCCAGCAGCTTGAGTGGGCAGGCGACTAATGAAAAACTGTTTTTT. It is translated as CASSLSGQATNEKLFF.